What follows describes a single T cell receptor beta chain. What it binds is unknown. Trimming took 6 bases from V and 1 from J; bases not matched to a gene: 4. The germline V gene has CDR1 MDHEN and CDR2 SYDVKM. This CDR3 region has 14 residues. Regarding donors, all were healthy bone marrow donors. The sample comes from a study of cytomegalovirus exposure and HLA in healthy donors. PCR used 60 Vbeta primers and 13 Jbeta primers. This table comes from immunoSEQ multiplex PCR, and its TCRdb copy is limited to in-frame clones, with some not included. The sample carries 150,000 to 200,000 clones, approximately 81% recorded once. Study-wide results and limits: Rarity held for most TCR sequences, but there were some public TCRs that occurred in many donors. Across all donors, roughly uniform sequencing depth was an assumption of the presence/absence analyses. According to an earlier analysis, most TCR beta V segments yielded productive rearrangements about 87% or about 30% of the time.

Input material: PBMCs. The genes are TRBV28 and TRBJ1-1; TRBD1 aligns across 8 bases. The clonotype originates from a man aged 45-60 years in good health and CMV-seropositive. The CDR3 DNA follows: TGTGCCAGCAGCCCCGGGACAGGGAACACTGAAGCTTTCTTT. Translation: CASSPGTGNTEAFF.